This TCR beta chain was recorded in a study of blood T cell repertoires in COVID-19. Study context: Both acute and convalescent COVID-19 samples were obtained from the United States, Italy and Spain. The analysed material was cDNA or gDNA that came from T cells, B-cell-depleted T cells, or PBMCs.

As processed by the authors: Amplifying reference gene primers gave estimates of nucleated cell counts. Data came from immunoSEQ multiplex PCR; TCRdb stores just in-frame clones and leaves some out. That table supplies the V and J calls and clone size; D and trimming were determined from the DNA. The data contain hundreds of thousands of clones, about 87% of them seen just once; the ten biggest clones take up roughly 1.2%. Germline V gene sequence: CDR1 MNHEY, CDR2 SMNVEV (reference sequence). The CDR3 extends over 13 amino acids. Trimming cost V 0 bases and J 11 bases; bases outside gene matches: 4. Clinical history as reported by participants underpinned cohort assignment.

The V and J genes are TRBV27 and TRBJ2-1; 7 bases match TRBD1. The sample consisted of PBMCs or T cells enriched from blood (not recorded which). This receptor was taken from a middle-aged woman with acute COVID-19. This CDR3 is CASSLSGRGKQFF. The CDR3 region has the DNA TGTGCCAGCAGTTTATCCGGCAGGGGGAAGCAGTTCTTC.